The present TCR beta chain was sequenced within a study of identical twins. Findings and caveats of the study: Models came in too low on out-of-frame TCR alpha sharing in monozygotic twins. Potential partial confounding of zero-insertion analyses by invariant MAIT and iNKT cells was noted.

About this clonotype itself: Antigen unknown.

V lost 3 bases and J lost 5, with 11 bases in between. This CDR3 comprises 14 residues. Germline V gene lookup returns CDR1 ENHRY and CDR2 SYGVKD. Template switching introduced a universal primer site, and the cDNA bore unique molecular identifiers. TCRdb independently ran MiXCR on the 5' RACE reads; one entry per CDR3 protein. Seen here are some 570,000 distinct CDR3 sequences, about 22% observed once, and the top ten hold around 0.5%. These same data were also listed under a study on yellow fever vaccine responses in identical twins. That publication notes: Vaccine-induced T cell responses in twins were reportedly observed to appear partly convergent, partly personalized.

This TCR was sampled from a woman younger than 30 in good health. Sequencing was performed on CD4+ T cells sorted from blood. The chain uses TRBV10-3 and TRBJ1-5, with D hard to call. The CDR3 region is CAISEKGLYQPQHF. CDR3 DNA sequence: TGTGCCATCAGTGAAAAGGGTTTGTATCAGCCCCAGCATTTT.